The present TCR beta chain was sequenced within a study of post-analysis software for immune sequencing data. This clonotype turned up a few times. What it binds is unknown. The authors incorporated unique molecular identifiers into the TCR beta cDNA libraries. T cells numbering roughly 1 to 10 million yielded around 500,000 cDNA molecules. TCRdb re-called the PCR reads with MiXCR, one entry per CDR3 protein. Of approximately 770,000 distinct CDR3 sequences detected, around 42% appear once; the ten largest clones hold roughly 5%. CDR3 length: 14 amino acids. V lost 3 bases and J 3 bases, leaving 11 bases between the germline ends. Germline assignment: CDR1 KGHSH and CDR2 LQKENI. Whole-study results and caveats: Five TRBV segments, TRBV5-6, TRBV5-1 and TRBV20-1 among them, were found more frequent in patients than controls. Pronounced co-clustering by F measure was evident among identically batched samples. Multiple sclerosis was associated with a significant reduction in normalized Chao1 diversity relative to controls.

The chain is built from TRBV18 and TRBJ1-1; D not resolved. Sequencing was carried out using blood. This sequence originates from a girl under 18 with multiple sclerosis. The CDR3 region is CASSPSAMDTEAFF. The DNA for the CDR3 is TGTGCCAGCTCACCTTCCGCCATGGACACTGAAGCTTTCTTT.